This T cell receptor (beta chain) was retrieved from a study of cytomegalovirus exposure and HLA in healthy donors. Study outcomes and limitations: As confirmed in vitro, a few CMV-associated chains were specific for CMV antigens.

CDR3 length: 11 amino acids. V was clipped by 6 bases and J by 4 bases, with 7 bases between them. The germline CDR1 and CDR2 sequences are DFQATT and SNEGSKA (reference sequence). From the approximately 120-subject validation cohort, which was separate from the roughly 680-subject first cohort, the donors were drawn. This clone was observed once. The antigen is undetermined. Sequencing was performed with immunoSEQ multiplex PCR; in TCRdb, only in-frame clones are kept and a portion is missing. The sample consists of about 110,000 clones, roughly 90% of them appearing once. The sequencing sample was made of PBMCs. The sequence came from a woman between 25 and 40 years old in good health and CMV-seropositive. J is TRBJ2-4 and V is TRBV20-1; D gene unclear. In nucleotides, the CDR3 is TGCAGTGCGACTGTTAAAAACATTCAGTACTTC. Translated, it gives CSATVKNIQYF.